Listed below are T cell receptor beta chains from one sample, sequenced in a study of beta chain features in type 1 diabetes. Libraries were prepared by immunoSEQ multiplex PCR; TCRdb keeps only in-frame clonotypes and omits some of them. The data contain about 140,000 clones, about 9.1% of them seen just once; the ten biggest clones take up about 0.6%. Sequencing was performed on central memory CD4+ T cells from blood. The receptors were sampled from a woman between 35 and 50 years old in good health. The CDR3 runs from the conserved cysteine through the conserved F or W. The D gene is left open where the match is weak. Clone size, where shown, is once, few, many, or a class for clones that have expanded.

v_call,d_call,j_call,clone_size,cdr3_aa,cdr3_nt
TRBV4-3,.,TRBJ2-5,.,CASSHPRGETQYF,TGCGCCAGCAGCCACCCCAGAGGGGAGACCCAGTACTTC
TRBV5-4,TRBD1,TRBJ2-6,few,CASSSLDRGVGGANVLTF,TGTGCCAGCAGCTCGCTGGACAGGGGGGTTGGTGGGGCCAACGTCCTGACTTTC
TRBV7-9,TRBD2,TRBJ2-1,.,CASIPGLADYLSTLNEQFF,TGTGCCAGCATCCCCGGACTAGCGGACTACTTAAGCACTCTTAATGAGCAGTTCTTC
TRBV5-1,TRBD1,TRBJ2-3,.,CASRLGQGSTDTQYF,TGCGCCAGCAGACTGGGACAGGGAAGCACAGATACGCAGTATTTT
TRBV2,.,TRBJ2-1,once,CASSARINEQFF,TGTGCCAGCAGTGCTAGAATCAATGAGCAGTTCTTC
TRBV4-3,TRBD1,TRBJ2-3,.,CASSLDRGTGVGDTQYF,TGCGCCAGCAGCCTAGACCGTGGGACAGGGGTAGGAGATACGCAGTATTTT
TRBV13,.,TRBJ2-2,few,CASSSHRAIGELFF,TGTGCCAGCAGCTCTCACAGGGCGATCGGGGAGCTGTTTTTT
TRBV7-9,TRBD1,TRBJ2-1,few,CASSLGQGYNEQFF,TGTGCCAGCAGCTTAGGACAGGGTTACAATGAGCAGTTCTTC
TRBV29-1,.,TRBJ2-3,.,CSVEGSHIGDTQYF,TGCAGCGTTGAAGGGAGCCACATCGGGGATACGCAGTATTTT
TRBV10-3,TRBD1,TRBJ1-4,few,CAIGTGEANEKLFF,TGTGCCATCGGAACAGGGGAGGCTAATGAAAAACTGTTTTTT
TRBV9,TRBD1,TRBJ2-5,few,CASSVRGQGGVVETQYF,TGTGCCAGCAGCGTCAGGGGACAGGGAGGGGTGGTGGAGACCCAGTACTTC
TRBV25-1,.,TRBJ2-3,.,CASSVGGRGRPDTQYF,TGTGCCAGCAGTGTAGGCGGCAGGGGTCGACCGGATACGCAGTATTTT
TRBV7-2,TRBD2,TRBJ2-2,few,CASSPPGTSAGELFF,TGTGCCAGCAGCCCCCCCGGGACTAGCGCCGGGGAGCTGTTTTTT
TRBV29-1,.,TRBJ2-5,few,CSVGGEDQETQYF,TGCAGCGTTGGGGGGGAAGACCAAGAGACCCAGTACTTC
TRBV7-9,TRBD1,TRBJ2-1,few,CASSSVADRDRFRHEQFF,TGTGCCAGCAGCTCCGTTGCGGACCGGGACAGATTTAGGCATGAGCAGTTCTTC
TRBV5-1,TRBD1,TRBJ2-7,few,CASSFTQGAISEQYF,TGCGCCAGCAGCTTCACACAGGGGGCAATATCTGAGCAGTACTTC
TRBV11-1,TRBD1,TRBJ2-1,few,CASSLALTGGSYNEQFF,TGTGCCAGCAGCTTAGCCCTGACAGGGGGATCTTACAATGAGCAGTTCTTC
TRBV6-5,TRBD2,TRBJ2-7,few,CASTSFGGAYEQYF,TGTGCCAGCACCAGCTTCGGGGGGGCGTACGAGCAGTACTTC
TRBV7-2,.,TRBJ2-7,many,CASSFQFGRNYEQYF,TGTGCCAGCAGCTTTCAGTTTGGCAGAAACTACGAGCAGTACTTC
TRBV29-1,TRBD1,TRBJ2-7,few,CSVRTSGQASSYEQYF,TGCAGCGTTCGTACCTCGGGACAGGCGAGCTCCTACGAGCAGTACTTC
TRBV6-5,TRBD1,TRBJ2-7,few,CASSYAAGGPYEQYF,TGTGCCAGCAGTTACGCGGCAGGGGGCCCCTACGAGCAGTACTTC
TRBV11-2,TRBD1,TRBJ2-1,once,CASSLRWTGVYNEQFF,TGTGCCAGCAGCTTACGTTGGACAGGGGTGTACAATGAGCAGTTCTTC
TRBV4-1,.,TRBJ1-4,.,CASSQESDRPMGKLFF,TGCGCCAGCAGCCAAGAATCCGACAGGCCTATGGGGAAACTGTTTTTT
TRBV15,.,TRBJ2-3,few,CATSRDTGLLTDTQYF,TGTGCCACCAGCAGAGATACGGGACTTCTCACAGATACGCAGTATTTT
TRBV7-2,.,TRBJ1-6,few,CASSSGLYSSYNSPLHF,TGTGCCAGCAGCTCGGGACTCTACAGCTCCTATAATTCACCCCTCCACTTT
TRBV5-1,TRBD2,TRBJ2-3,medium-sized,CASSLSGDLRDTQYF,TGCGCCAGCAGCCTAAGCGGGGACCTTCGGGATACGCAGTATTTT
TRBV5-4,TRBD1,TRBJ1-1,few,CASSSSEGTGMNTEAFF,TGTGCCAGCAGCTCCTCCGAGGGGACAGGGATGAACACTGAAGCTTTCTTT
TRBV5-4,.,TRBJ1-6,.,CASSLAGVGSVHF,TGTGCCAGCAGCTTGGCGGGGGTGGGGAGTGTCCACTTT
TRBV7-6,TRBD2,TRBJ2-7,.,CASSPRGSGGAYEQYF,TGTGCCAGCAGCCCTAGAGGCAGCGGGGGGGCCTACGAGCAGTACTTC
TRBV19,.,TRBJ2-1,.,CASSKQPNEQFF,TGTGCCAGTAGTAAACAGCCCAATGAGCAGTTCTTC
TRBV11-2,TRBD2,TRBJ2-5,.,CASSLGGAGGGETQYF,TGTGCCAGCAGCTTAGGTGGTGCGGGGGGTGGGGAGACCCAGTACTTC
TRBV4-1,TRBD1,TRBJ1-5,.,CASATGEFGNQPQHF,TGCGCCAGCGCGACAGGGGAGTTTGGCAATCAGCCCCAGCATTTT
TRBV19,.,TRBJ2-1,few,CASSMEGLKQFF,TGTGCCAGTAGTATGGAGGGCTTGAAGCAGTTCTTC
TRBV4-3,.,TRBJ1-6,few,CASSQDLGGVDSPLHF,TGCGCCAGCAGCCAAGATCTGGGCGGGGTGGATTCACCCCTCCACTTT
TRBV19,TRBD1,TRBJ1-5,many,CASSQGAHGNQPQHF,TGTGCCAGTAGTCAGGGGGCGCACGGCAATCAGCCCCAGCATTTT
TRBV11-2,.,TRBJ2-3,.,CASSLVPGTDTQYF,TGTGCCAGCAGCTTAGTCCCGGGCACAGATACGCAGTATTTT
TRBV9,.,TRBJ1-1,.,CASSPRMTEGEAFF,TGTGCCAGCAGCCCCCGAATGACTGAAGGCGAAGCTTTCTTT
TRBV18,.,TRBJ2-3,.,CASSPSTDTQYF,TGTGCCAGCTCACCCTCCACAGATACGCAGTATTTT
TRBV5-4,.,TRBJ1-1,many,CASSLVGGGAFF,TGTGCCAGCAGCTTGGTCGGGGGAGGAGCTTTCTTT
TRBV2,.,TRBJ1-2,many,CASSGGLSANYGYTF,TGTGCCAGCAGTGGGGGACTTTCAGCTAACTATGGCTACACCTTC
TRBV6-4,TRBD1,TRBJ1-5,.,CASSREGGAFSNQPQHF,TGTGCCAGCAGCCGGGAAGGGGGCGCTTTTAGCAATCAGCCCCAGCATTTT
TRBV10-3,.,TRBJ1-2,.,CATTGGTFYGYTF,TGTGCCACAACGGGTGGCACCTTCTATGGCTACACCTTC
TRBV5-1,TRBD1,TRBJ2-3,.,CASSPRADRVRNTQYF,TGCGCCAGCAGCCCAAGGGCGGACAGGGTCAGAAATACGCAGTATTTT
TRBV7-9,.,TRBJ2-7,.,CASSLSGSGEQYF,TGTGCCAGCAGCTTAAGTGGGTCAGGGGAGCAGTACTTC
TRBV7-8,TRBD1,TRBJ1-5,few,CASSYGTGDQPQHF,TGTGCCAGCAGCTATGGGACAGGCGATCAGCCCCAGCATTTT
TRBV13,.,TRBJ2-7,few,CASSLRGNRRYEQYF,TGTGCCAGCAGCTTAAGGGGGAACCGAAGGTACGAGCAGTACTTC
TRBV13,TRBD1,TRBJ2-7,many,CASSHRQGYEQYF,TGTGCCAGCAGCCATCGACAGGGCTACGAGCAGTACTTC
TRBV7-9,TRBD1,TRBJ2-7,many,CASSLPTGERVEQYF,TGTGCCAGCAGCTTACCGACAGGGGAACGGGTCGAGCAGTACTTC
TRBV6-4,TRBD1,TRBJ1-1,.,CASRDRGQNTEAFF,TGTGCCAGCAGGGACAGGGGGCAGAACACTGAAGCTTTCTTT
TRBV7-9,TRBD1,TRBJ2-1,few,CASSLGQVNEQFF,TGTGCCAGCAGCCTCGGACAGGTCAATGAGCAGTTCTTC
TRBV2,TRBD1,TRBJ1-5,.,CASSVTGGSNQPQHF,TGTGCCAGCAGTGTTACAGGGGGCAGCAATCAGCCCCAGCATTTT
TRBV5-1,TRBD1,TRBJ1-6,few,CASSSTGGDSPLHF,TGCGCCAGCAGCTCGACAGGGGGGGATTCACCCCTCCACTTT
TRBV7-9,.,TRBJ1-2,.,CASSPSRLRPAYDGGYTF,TGTGCCAGCAGCCCGTCGAGACTTCGGCCTGCCTATGATGGGGGCTACACCTTC
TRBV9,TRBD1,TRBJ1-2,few,CASSARLGQGPVNYGYTF,TGTGCCAGCAGCGCTCGCCTGGGACAGGGGCCCGTTAACTATGGCTACACCTTC
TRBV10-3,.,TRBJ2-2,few,CAISESLLTNTGELFF,TGTGCCATCAGTGAGTCTTTACTGACGAACACCGGGGAGCTGTTTTTT
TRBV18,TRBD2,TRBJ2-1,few,CASSRGTSGGPGFYNEQFF,TGTGCCAGCTCCCGCGGGACTAGCGGGGGCCCAGGGTTCTACAATGAGCAGTTCTTC
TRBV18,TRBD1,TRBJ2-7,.,CASSPTPGQGPYEQYF,TGTGCCAGCTCACCCACACCGGGACAGGGACCCTACGAGCAGTACTTC
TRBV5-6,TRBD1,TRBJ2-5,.,CASSSGQVVAETQYF,TGTGCCAGCAGCTCGGGACAGGTGGTCGCGGAGACCCAGTACTTC